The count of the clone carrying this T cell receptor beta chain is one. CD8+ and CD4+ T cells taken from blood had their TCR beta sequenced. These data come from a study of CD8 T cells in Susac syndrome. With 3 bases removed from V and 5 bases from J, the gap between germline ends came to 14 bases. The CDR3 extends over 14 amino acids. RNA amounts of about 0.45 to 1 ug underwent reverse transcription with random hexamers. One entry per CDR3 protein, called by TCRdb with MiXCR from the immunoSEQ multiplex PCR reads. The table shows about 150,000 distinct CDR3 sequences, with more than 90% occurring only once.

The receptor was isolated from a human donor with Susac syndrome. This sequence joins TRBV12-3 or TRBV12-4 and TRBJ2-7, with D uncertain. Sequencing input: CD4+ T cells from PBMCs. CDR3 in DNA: TGTGCCAGCAGTTTTCGGGCAGAGCTAGACGAGCAGTACTTC. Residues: CASSFRAELDEQYF.